These 14 T cell receptor beta chains were all obtained from the same sample, sequenced in a study of blood T cell repertoires in COVID-19. Data came from immunoSEQ multiplex PCR; TCRdb stores just in-frame clones and leaves some out. The sample lists about 380,000 clones, around 87% occurring once. The specimen sequenced was PBMCs or T cells enriched from blood (not recorded which). These receptors all come from a young man who had recovered from COVID-19.

The chain couples TRBV5-4 to TRBJ1-6; D is uncertain. This CDR3 is 14 amino acids long. Germline lookup yields CDR1 SGHNT and CDR2 YYREEE (reference sequence). Trimming left V 2 bases short and J 7 bases short, with 10 bases between. The CDR3 DNA sequence: TGTGCCAGCAGCTTTTCGAGGGTAAATTCACCCCTCCACTTT. Protein sequence: CASSFSRVNSPLHF.

The rearrangement joins TRBV9 to TRBJ2-7; D perhaps matches TRBD2 (7 bases). V shed 1 base and J shed 5 bases, with 13 bases lying between them. Germline V CDR1 and CDR2: SGDLS, YYNGEE. The CDR3 spans 14 residues. CDR3: CASSVRWGGDEQYF. The CDR3 nucleotides are TGTGCCAGCAGCGTACGGTGGGGGGGCGACGAGCAGTACTTC.

The chain employs TRBV2 and TRBJ1-5; D perhaps matches TRBD1 (5 bases). Looked up from germline, CDR1 is SNHLY and CDR2 is FYNNEI. The CDR3 sequence is 15 residues long. V dropped 6 bases and J dropped 0 bases, with 12 bases sitting between them. CDR3 nucleotide sequence: TGTGCCAGCAGGGGGGGAGGGTATAGCAATCAGCCCCAGCATTTT. As protein: CASRGGGYSNQPQHF.

The V call is TRBV4-3, the J call TRBJ2-7, with TRBD1 as a possible D gene (6 bases). Between the trimmed V and J ends, which lost 6 bases and 5 bases, there was a span of 14 bases. The CDR3 runs to 13 residues. CDR1 and CDR2 (germline): LGHNA, YSLEER. Here the CDR3 DNA reads TGCGCCAGCAGAGATCAGGGGCAGAACGAGCAGTACTTC. Translated: CASRDQGQNEQYF.

This clone was seen once. This CDR3 is CASRAGGYNEQFF. The CDR3 DNA reads as TGTGCCAGCAGGGCCGGAGGCTACAATGAGCAGTTCTTC. This chain joins TRBV12-3 or TRBV12-4 and TRBJ2-1; possible D gene TRBD2, 5 bases. V shed 6 bases and J shed 3 bases, with 9 bases lying between them. CDR3 length: 13 amino acids.

This chain uses TRBV19 with TRBJ1-1; D may be TRBD1 (5 bases). The CDR3 is 12 residues long. V was trimmed by 10 bases and J by 1 base, leaving 10 bases between them. Germline V CDR1 and CDR2: LNHDA, SQIVND (reference sequence). The CDR3 nucleotides are TGTGCCACCCGGGGGGAGAACACTGAAGCTTTCTTT. This gives the protein CATRGENTEAFF. Using reference TRBV19 and TRBJ1-1 for the parts outside the CDR3, the full variable domain is DGGITQSPKYLFRKEGQNVTLSCEQNLNHDAMYWYRQDPGQGLRLIYYSQIVNDFQKGDIAEGYSVSREKKESFPLTVTSAQKNPTAFYLCATRGENTEAFFGQGTRLTVV.

This chain joins TRBV10-3 and TRBJ2-2, with D possibly being TRBD2 (5 bases). Germline V gene data show CDR1 as ENHRY and CDR2 as SYGVKD. The germline V and J ends were trimmed by 2 bases and 2 bases, with 6 bases remaining between them. The CDR3 has 14 amino acids. CDR3 in amino acids: CAISEGLNTGELFF. CDR3 DNA sequence: TGTGCCATCAGTGAGGGACTTAACACCGGGGAGCTGTTTTTT.

The chain combines TRBV12-3 or TRBV12-4 with TRBJ1-2; tentatively, D is TRBD1 (6 bases). Trimming removed 1 base at V and 8 bases at J, with 11 bases between. The CDR3 runs to 13 residues. The CDR3 loop reads CASSLGRQEGYTF. CDR3 nucleotide sequence: TGTGCCAGCAGTTTAGGAAGACAGGAAGGCTACACCTTC.

Here the CDR3 reads CAWSIHGGTEAFF. The CDR3 coding sequence is TGTGCCTGGAGTATACACGGAGGGACTGAAGCTTTCTTT. The J gene is TRBJ1-1, the V gene TRBV30, with D uncertain. CDR3 length equals 13 residues. V lost 2 bases and J lost 5, with 12 bases in between. Germline V gene lookup returns CDR1 GTSNPN and CDR2 SVGIG (reference sequence).

The rearrangement joins TRBV7-3 to TRBJ2-2, with D unresolved. The CDR3 contains 14 residues. Deletions cut 1 base from V and 0 bases from J, with 3 bases between. The V gene's germline CDR1 is SGHTA and CDR2 FQGTGA. CDR3 residues: CASSLITNTGELFF. The CDR3 nucleotides are TGTGCCAGCAGCTTAATCACGAACACCGGGGAGCTGTTTTTT.

This chain joins TRBV11-2 and TRBJ2-3, with D perhaps TRBD2 (6 bases). Germline V gives CDR1 SGHAT, CDR2 FQNNGV. Trimming stripped 4 bases from V and 4 bases from J, with 9 bases between. There are 13 residues in the CDR3. The CDR3 nucleotides are TGTGCCAGCAGCTCGCGGGGCGCAGATACGCAGTATTTT. This translates into CASSSRGADTQYF. The full variable domain, with the rest looked up from reference TRBV11-2 and TRBJ2-3, is EAGVAQSPRYKIIEKRQSVAFWCNPISGHATLYWYQQILGQGPKLLIQFQNNGVVDDSQLPKDRFSAERLKGVDSTLKIQPAKLEDSAVYLCASSSRGADTQYFGPGTRLTVL.

The chain uses TRBV2 and TRBJ1-5; TRBD1 matches 7 bases. The V segment lost 7 bases and the J segment 6 bases; nucleotides outside the gene matches: 12. The CDR3 has 15 amino acids. Looked up from germline, CDR1 is SNHLY and CDR2 is FYNNEI. The CDR3 region is CASNEYRGGSQPQHF. DNA for the CDR3: TGTGCCAGCAACGAGTACAGGGGAGGCAGTCAGCCCCAGCATTTT.

The chain links TRBV5-1 to TRBJ1-1; possible D gene TRBD1, 5 bases. Looked up from germline, CDR1 is SGHRS and CDR2 is YFSETQ. The CDR3 consists of 15 residues. Between the trimmed V and J ends, which lost 0 bases and 1 base, there was a span of 10 bases. The CDR3, as DNA: TGCGCCAGCAGCTTGGCCCTGGGGCCGAACACTGAAGCTTTCTTT. Its translation: CASSLALGPNTEAFF.

The chain employs TRBV20-1 and TRBJ2-7, with 7 bases identical to TRBD1. CDR1 is DFQATT, CDR2 SNEGSKA, per germline (reference sequence). The junction had 5 bases not matched to a gene; V was cut back by 3 bases and J by 0 bases. This CDR3 has 14 residues. The CDR3 loop is CSASRTGVSYEQYF. The CDR3 DNA follows: TGCAGTGCTAGTCGGACAGGTGTCTCCTACGAGCAGTACTTC.